This TCR beta chain comes out of a study of cytomegalovirus exposure and HLA in healthy donors. Whole-study results and caveats: Rare TCR sequences predominated, though certain public TCRs were found in many donors. It was about 150 TCR beta chains that were listed as cytomegalovirus-associated. In vitro work confirmed that three CMV-associated chains recognize CMV antigens.

In the case of this clone: The antigen is unknown.

Clones were read by immunoSEQ multiplex PCR, and TCRdb kept only the in-frame ones, dropping some. The table records a few hundred thousand clones, less than 95% of them present only once. The germline gives CDR1 SGHTA, CDR2 FQGNSA. Trimming took off 5 bases at V and 1 base at J, with 11 bases between the two ends. This CDR3 comprises 14 residues. The rearrangement links TRBV7-2 to TRBJ2-5, with D possibly TRBD1 on 6 matching bases. The sample consisted of PBMCs. The sequence derives from a woman under 40 in good health and CMV-seronegative. In DNA form, the CDR3 reads TGTGCCAGCAGCATAACAGGGATCCAAGAGACCCAGTACTTC. It translates to CASSITGIQETQYF.